This T cell receptor beta chain was obtained from a study of blood T cell repertoires in COVID-19. This CDR3 is 17 amino acids long. In germline, CDR1 is SGHDT, CDR2 YYEEEE. V dropped 0 bases and J dropped 2; count of bases not matched to a gene: 6. The table came from immunoSEQ multiplex PCR; TCRdb's copy has only in-frame clones and leaves some out. The data show about 240,000 clones, roughly 85% seen once. The origin of this receptor is a woman aged 40 to 50 who had been exposed to COVID-19. Sequencing input: PBMCs or T cells enriched from blood (not recorded which). The V gene is TRBV5-6, the J gene TRBJ2-3, with TRBD2 identical over 10 bases. CDR3 sequence (DNA): TGTGCCAGCAGCTTGGCTCTAGCGGGGGTACTCACAGATACGCAGTATTTT. It encodes CASSLALAGVLTDTQYF.